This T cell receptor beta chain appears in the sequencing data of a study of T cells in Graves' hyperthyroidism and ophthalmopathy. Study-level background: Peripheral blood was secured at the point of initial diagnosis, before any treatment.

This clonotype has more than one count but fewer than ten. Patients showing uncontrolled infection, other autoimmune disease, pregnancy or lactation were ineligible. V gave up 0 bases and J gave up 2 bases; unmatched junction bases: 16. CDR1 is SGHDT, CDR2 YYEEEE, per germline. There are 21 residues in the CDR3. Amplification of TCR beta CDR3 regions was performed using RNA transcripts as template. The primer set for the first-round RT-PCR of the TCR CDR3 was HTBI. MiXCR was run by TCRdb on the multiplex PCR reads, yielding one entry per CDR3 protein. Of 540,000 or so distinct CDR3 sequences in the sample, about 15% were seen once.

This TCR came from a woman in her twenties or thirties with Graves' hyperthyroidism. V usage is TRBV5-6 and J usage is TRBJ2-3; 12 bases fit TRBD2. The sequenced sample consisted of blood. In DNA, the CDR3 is TGTGCCAGCAGCTTGGACAGGGGTGTAGTACTAGCGGGAGGTTCCACAGATACGCAGTATTTT. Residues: CASSLDRGVVLAGGSTDTQYF.